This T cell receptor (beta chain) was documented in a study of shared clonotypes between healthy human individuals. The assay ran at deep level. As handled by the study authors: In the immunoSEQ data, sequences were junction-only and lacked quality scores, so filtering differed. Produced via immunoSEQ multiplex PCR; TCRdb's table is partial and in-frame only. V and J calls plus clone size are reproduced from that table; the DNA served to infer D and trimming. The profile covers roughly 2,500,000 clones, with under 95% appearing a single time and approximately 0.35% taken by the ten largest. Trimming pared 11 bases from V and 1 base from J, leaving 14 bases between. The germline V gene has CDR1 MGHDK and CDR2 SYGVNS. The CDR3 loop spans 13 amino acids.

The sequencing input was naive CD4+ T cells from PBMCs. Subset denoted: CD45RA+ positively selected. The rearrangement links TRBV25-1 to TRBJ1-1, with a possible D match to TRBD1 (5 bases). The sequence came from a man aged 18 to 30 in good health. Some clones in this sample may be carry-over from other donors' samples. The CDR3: CAPSAGTNTEAFF. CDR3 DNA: TGTGCCCCCAGCGCGGGGACGAACACTGAAGCTTTCTTT.